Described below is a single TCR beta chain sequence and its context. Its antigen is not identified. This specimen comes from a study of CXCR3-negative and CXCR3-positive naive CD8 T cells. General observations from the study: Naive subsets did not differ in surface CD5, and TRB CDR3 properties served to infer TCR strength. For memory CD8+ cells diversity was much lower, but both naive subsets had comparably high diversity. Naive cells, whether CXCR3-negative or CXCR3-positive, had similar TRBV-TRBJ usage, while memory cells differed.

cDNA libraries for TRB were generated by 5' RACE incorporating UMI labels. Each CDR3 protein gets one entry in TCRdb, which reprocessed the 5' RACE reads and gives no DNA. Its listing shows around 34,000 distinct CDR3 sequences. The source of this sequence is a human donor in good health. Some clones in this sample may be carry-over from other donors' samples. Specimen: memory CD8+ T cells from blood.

The CDR3 sequence: CASDSGTSTDTQYF. The rearrangement uses TRBV25-1 and TRBJ2-3; TCRdb designates TRBD1, a call that cannot be tested without DNA. The length of the CDR3 is 14 residues. In germline, CDR1 is MGHDK, CDR2 SYGVNS.